This T cell receptor beta chain was identified during a study of CD8+ T cells in alopecia areata. The treatment: oral pan-JAK inhibitor, 5-10 mg twice daily. General observations from the study: Under tofacitinib, numerous expanded lesional clonotypes remained detectable in scalp and blood. Within the top 100, expanded CD8+ clones significantly decreased with tofacitinib, as did scalp clonality.

Reverse transcribed after extraction, RNA yielded cDNA as the sequencing template. Here immunoSEQ multiplex PCR was the method, and the copy in TCRdb shows in-frame clones only, minus some. The sample consists of over 85,000 clones, more than 65% of them appearing once. The CDR3 spans 15 residues. The V segment lost 4 bases and the J segment 5 bases; nucleotides outside the gene matches: 7. CDR1 SGDLS and CDR2 YYNGEE come from the germline V gene. This clone has only a few counts. No antigen is known for it. The sequencing used CD8+ T cells sorted from blood, collected between weeks 43 and 45, from a patient treated with tofacitinib. This sequence originates from a human donor with alopecia areata. The chain combines TRBV9 with TRBJ1-5; TRBD1 aligns across 9 bases. CDR3 residues: CASSPKDRGDQPQHF. CDR3 nucleotide sequence: TGTGCCAGCAGCCCAAAGGACAGGGGAGATCAGCCCCAGCATTTT.